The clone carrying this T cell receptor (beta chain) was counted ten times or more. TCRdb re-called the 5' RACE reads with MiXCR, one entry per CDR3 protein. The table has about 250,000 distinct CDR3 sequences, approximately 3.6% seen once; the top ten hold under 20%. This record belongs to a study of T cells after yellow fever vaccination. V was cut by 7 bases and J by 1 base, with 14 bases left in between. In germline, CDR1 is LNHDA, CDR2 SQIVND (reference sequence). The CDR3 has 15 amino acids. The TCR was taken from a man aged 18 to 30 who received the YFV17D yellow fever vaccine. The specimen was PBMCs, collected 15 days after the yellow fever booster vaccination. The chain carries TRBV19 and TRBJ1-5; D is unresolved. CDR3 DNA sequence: TGTGCCAGTAAGAACCGGGTTACCAGCAATCAGCCCCAGCATTTT. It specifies CASKNRVTSNQPQHF.